Listed below are T cell receptor beta chains from one sample, sequenced in a study of blood T cell repertoires in COVID-19. Profiled with immunoSEQ multiplex PCR; TCRdb holds only in-frame clones, not every one. The repertoire consists of 400,000 or so clones, with roughly 91% occurring once and the leading ten covering 0.55% to 0.75%. Sequences were obtained from PBMCs or T cells enriched from blood (not recorded which). These TCRs come from a man aged 18 to 29 who had recovered from COVID-19. Each CDR3 is given with its conserved first and last residue. The D gene is left open where the match is weak. Only part of the rows carry a size: once, few, many, or a class if the clone is expanded.

size,D,J,V,CDR3,DNA
NA,TRBD1,TRBJ2-7,TRBV12-3/TRBV12-4,CASSPRTGSEQYF,TGTGCCAGCAGCCCCAGGACAGGGTCCGAGCAGTACTTC
NA,NA,TRBJ2-1,TRBV5-1,CASSLAIQGSEQFF,TGCGCCAGCAGCTTGGCTATACAGGGCAGTGAGCAGTTCTTC
NA,NA,TRBJ2-5,TRBV7-3,CASSSTSKETQYF,TGTGCCAGCAGCTCGACTTCCAAAGAGACCCAGTACTTC
NA,NA,TRBJ1-6,TRBV10-2,CASRGDLALHF,TGCGCCAGCAGGGGGGACTTAGCCCTCCACTTT
NA,NA,TRBJ1-5,TRBV12-3/TRBV12-4,CASSGQATQPQHF,TGTGCCAGCAGTGGCCAGGCTACTCAGCCCCAGCATTTT
NA,TRBD1,TRBJ1-2,TRBV19,CASRSAGQDNYGYTF,TGTGCCAGTAGATCGGCAGGACAGGATAACTATGGCTACACCTTC
NA,TRBD2,TRBJ2-7,TRBV27,CASSLSEREVTYEQYF,TGTGCCAGCAGTTTATCTGAGCGGGAGGTAACCTACGAGCAGTACTTC
NA,NA,TRBJ1-6,TRBV6-1,CASSEGTENSPLHF,TGTGCCAGCAGTGAAGGGACAGAAAATTCACCCCTCCACTTT
NA,NA,TRBJ1-1,TRBV5-4,CASSFGQLGAFF,TGTGCCAGCAGCTTCGGACAGTTGGGGGCTTTCTTT
few,NA,TRBJ1-4,TRBV3-1/TRBV3-2,CASSQAQGIEKLFF,TGTGCCAGCAGCCAAGCCCAGGGGATTGAAAAACTGTTTTTT
NA,TRBD1,TRBJ2-6,TRBV11-2,CASSLVGDRAAGANVLTF,TGTGCCAGCAGCTTAGTAGGGGACAGGGCCGCTGGGGCCAACGTCCTGACTTTC
NA,NA,TRBJ1-2,TRBV5-1,CASRLGSGILYGYTF,TGCGCCAGCAGATTGGGGTCAGGGATTCTGTATGGCTACACCTTC
NA,TRBD1,TRBJ1-1,TRBV6-5,CASGRGETEAFF,TGTGCCAGCGGCAGGGGGGAGACTGAAGCTTTCTTT
NA,NA,TRBJ1-1,TRBV28,CASTAGGWRNTEAFF,TGTGCCAGCACCGCGGGGGGATGGCGGAACACTGAAGCTTTCTTT
NA,TRBD2,TRBJ2-7,TRBV27,CASSFLGAGGVSLEQYF,TGTGCCAGCAGTTTTCTCGGAGCGGGAGGTGTATCCCTCGAGCAGTACTTC
NA,NA,TRBJ2-7,TRBV29-1,CSVAGASYEQYF,TGCAGCGTTGCCGGTGCTTCCTACGAGCAGTACTTC
NA,NA,TRBJ2-2,TRBV11-2,CASSFHERAVTGELFF,TGTGCCAGCAGCTTTCATGAGAGGGCCGTCACCGGGGAGCTGTTTTTT
NA,NA,TRBJ1-1,TRBV5-1,CASSPRPRDRYTEAFF,TGCGCCAGCAGCCCCCGCCCGAGGGATCGGTACACTGAAGCTTTCTTT
NA,NA,TRBJ2-7,TRBV13,CASSSPLAYEQYF,TGTGCCAGCAGCTCGCCATTGGCTTACGAGCAGTACTTC
NA,NA,TRBJ1-2,TRBV7-9,CASSRGAYGYTF,TGTGCCAGCAGCCGGGGTGCCTATGGCTACACCTTC
NA,TRBD1,TRBJ1-1,TRBV3-1/TRBV3-2,CASSLNPGQGAEAFF,TGTGCCAGCAGCCTTAATCCGGGACAGGGCGCTGAAGCTTTCTTT
once,TRBD1,TRBJ1-5,TRBV5-8,CASSGLDRARQPQHF,TGTGCCAGCAGCGGTTTAGACAGGGCGAGACAGCCCCAGCATTTT
NA,TRBD1,TRBJ1-1,TRBV3-1/TRBV3-2,CASSQETGETEAFF,TGTGCCAGCAGCCAAGAAACAGGGGAAACTGAAGCTTTCTTT
NA,NA,TRBJ1-2,TRBV5-4,CASSFSQDGYTF,TGTGCCAGCAGCTTCTCGCAGGATGGCTACACCTTC
once,NA,TRBJ2-5,TRBV9,CASSPMRVGVGETQYF,TGTGCCAGCAGCCCAATGAGGGTGGGTGTCGGCGAGACCCAGTACTTC
once,NA,TRBJ1-5,TRBV12-3/TRBV12-4,CASSPGNQPQHF,TGTGCCAGCAGCCCAGGGAATCAGCCCCAGCATTTT
NA,NA,TRBJ1-4,TRBV3-1/TRBV3-2,CASSQVGGELFF,TGTGCCAGCAGCCAAGTGGGCGGGGAACTGTTTTTT
NA,NA,TRBJ1-1,TRBV27,CASSQWGDTEAFF,TGTGCCAGCAGCCAATGGGGGGACACTGAAGCTTTCTTT
NA,NA,TRBJ1-3,TRBV4-1,CASRPGGGNTIYF,TGCGCCAGCAGGCCCGGTGGGGGGAACACCATATATTTT
NA,NA,TRBJ1-2,TRBV10-3,CASTQGIGRIIYGYTF,TGTGCCTCCACCCAGGGGATCGGCAGGATCATCTATGGCTACACCTTC
NA,NA,TRBJ1-1,TRBV10-3,CAISQTEANTEAFF,TGTGCCATCAGCCAGACAGAGGCGAACACTGAAGCTTTCTTT
NA,TRBD2,TRBJ2-1,TRBV24-1,CATSDGLAGDYSYNEQFF,TGTGCCACCAGTGACGGACTAGCGGGAGATTACTCCTACAATGAGCAGTTCTTC
NA,NA,TRBJ2-5,TRBV5-8,CASSLSGRKETQYF,TGTGCCAGCAGCCTCAGTGGGAGGAAAGAGACCCAGTACTTC
NA,TRBD2,TRBJ2-1,TRBV18,CASSDRLADEQFF,TGTGCCAGCTCAGACAGACTAGCCGATGAGCAGTTCTTC
NA,TRBD2,TRBJ2-7,TRBV11-2,CASSFSSGGSYEQYF,TGTGCCAGCAGCTTTTCCAGCGGGGGCTCCTACGAGCAGTACTTC
NA,TRBD1,TRBJ1-2,TRBV15,CATVEDRGPYGYTF,TGTGCCACCGTTGAGGACAGGGGTCCCTATGGCTACACCTTC
NA,TRBD2,TRBJ2-1,TRBV19,CASSIAGGPGEQFF,TGTGCCAGTAGCATAGCGGGAGGGCCTGGTGAGCAGTTCTTC
few,TRBD2,TRBJ2-1,TRBV11-3,CASSSRWASGGAEGYNEQFF,TGTGCCAGCAGCTCCCGGTGGGCTAGCGGGGGGGCTGAGGGGTACAATGAGCAGTTCTTC
NA,TRBD1,TRBJ1-2,TRBV5-1,CASSLAGGGNYGYTF,TGCGCCAGCAGCTTGGCAGGGGGCGGCAACTATGGCTACACCTTC
NA,TRBD1,TRBJ2-2,TRBV4-1,CASSHPGTEYTGELFF,TGCGCCAGCAGCCACCCCGGGACAGAATACACCGGGGAGCTGTTTTTT
NA,TRBD1,TRBJ1-5,TRBV19,CASSINEQTGRYQPQHF,TGTGCCAGTAGCATAAATGAACAGACAGGGCGCTATCAGCCCCAGCATTTT
NA,NA,TRBJ2-3,TRBV14,CASSLSGTDTQYF,TGTGCCAGCAGCCTTAGCGGCACAGATACGCAGTATTTT